This T cell receptor (beta chain) was captured by sequencing in a study of control samples from healthy donors and cancer patients. Method: immunoSEQ multiplex PCR; TCRdb's copy keeps in-frame clones and lacks some. The sample includes roughly 150,000 clones, approximately 94% of them seen just once. V was shortened by 3 bases and J by 3 bases, with 9 bases between the two germline ends. The length of the CDR3 is 15 residues. Germline CDR1 is SGHTA and CDR2 is FQGNSA. The V gene is TRBV7-2, the J gene TRBJ1-6; D gene ambiguous. The sample was blood. The receptor was derived from a man younger than 30 in good health. This chain's CDR3 is CASSLSANYNSPLHF. The CDR3 coding sequence is TGTGCCAGCAGCTTGTCGGCGAACTATAATTCACCCCTCCACTTT. The full variable domain, its missing parts supplied by reference TRBV7-2 and TRBJ1-6, is GAGVSQSPSNKVTEKGKDVELRCDPISGHTALYWYRQSLGQGLEFLIYFQGNSAPDKSGLPSDRFSAERTGGSVSTLTIQRTQQEDSAVYLCASSLSANYNSPLHFGNGTRLTVT.